This T cell receptor (beta chain) derives from a study of blood T cells in healthy people across ages (dated by TCRdb to the mid-2010s). For context, the study as a whole: Template switching captured roughly one uniquely barcoded TCR beta cDNA molecule per two T cells in model experiments. To track age-related changes in TCR beta repertoire diversity, the study relied on deep sequencing normalized with unique cDNA molecular identifiers. Two additional independent replicas of 1 million unique cDNA reads from the same blood draw were analyzed for two donors (one aged 18 to 30 and one aged 80 or older). Donors of different ages were randomly distributed across sequencing lanes to avoid experimental bias. Donors were grouped into four age groups: young (average roughly 15 years), middle-aged (around 39), aged (around 60) and long-lived (approximately 75).

The donors were roughly 39 Caucasian individuals from Russia, aged roughly 6 to 100 years, who were systemically healthy. Approximately 10 milliliters of peripheral blood were collected from each donor into EDTA-treated Vacutainer tubes. PBMCs were isolated by Ficoll-Paque density-gradient centrifugation, with at least 6 million obtained per sample. Trizol reagent was used to extract total RNA from the PBMCs, yielding at least 5.5 micrograms per sample. For every donor, an aliquot of PBMCs went through flow cytometry to measure the percentages of naive CD45RAhigh/CD27high T cells. Results the study describes overall, beyond this receptor: Because the CMV infection status of the donors was unknown, age-related changes in expanded clonotypes may potentially have been confounded. As age increased, observed TCR beta diversity per million T cells dropped in a roughly linear way, and a significant reduction was already evident by age 40. Compared with the aged group, the long-lived group had more naive CD4+ T cells, fewer expanded clones and increased TCR diversity, suggesting age selection. Estimates of total diversity based on one million sequenced T cells were considered lower bounds and underestimates. Because profiling used bulk unsorted PBMCs, naive and antigen-experienced compartments could not be compared conclusively. There was a strong correlation between observed TCR beta diversity and the percentage of naive T cells measured by flow cytometry.

The germline V gene specifies MDHEN as CDR1 and SYDVKM as CDR2. V is reduced by 8 bases and J by 0 bases, leaving a spacing of 11 bases between them. The CDR3 contains 14 residues, cysteine and phenylalanine counted. Of all the DNA, just the CDR3 is kept, 42 bases in frame from base 1. Preparation of the library involved 5' RACE. Reads for this sample came from an Illumina HiSeq 2500. A second roughly 6 to 12 cycle PCR used a sample-barcoded 5' primer and a J-beta primer mix. A template-switch 5' adaptor carrying 12 random nucleotides introduced a unique molecular identifier onto each TCR beta cDNA molecule. Each sample yielded at least 2.5 million CDR3-containing paired-end reads. First-strand cDNA synthesis was performed from all RNA using the Mint cDNA synthesis kit, with priming by a TRBC-specific oligonucleotide. Following uracil-DNA glycosylase treatment, all cDNA underwent a first 18-cycle PCR with the universal primers M1SS and BC2_uni_R. For the original study's pipeline: Each sample was normalized by randomly selecting 1 million high-quality reads, each carrying a distinct molecular identifier. Instead of being binned into consensus sequences, reads with shared molecular identifiers were discarded. MiTCR, run with a Q25 quality threshold and the strictest error-elimination algorithm, handled CDR3 identification, clonotype clustering and error correction. Lower-bound total TCR beta diversity was estimated with a nonparametric unseen species model using Euler transformation. Clones were called with MiXCR by TCRdb after fastp trimmed the public reads at Q25, and only in-frame beta chains were retained. For every CDR3 protein sequence, its rows merge into one entry that carries the most common genes and DNA. What appears here as the V and J calls and clone size reflects TCRdb's work, not the paper's. In all, the sample holds more than 800,000 distinct CDR3 sequences, and more than 25% of those were seen once. Of the sample, around 16% is held by the ten largest clones.

This clonotype has just a few counts. Its antigen is unknown. Base qualities are not recorded, but no much larger clone differs from it by a single base. The chain is encoded by TRBV28 joined to TRBJ1-5; the D gene is possibly TRBD1, with 5 bases matching. This clonotype was sampled from a woman of 80 years or more in good health. The sequenced sample was blood. The nucleotide sequence is TGTGCCAGCGCGTCGGGGGGTAGCAATCAGCCCCAGCATTTT. This sequence encodes CASASGGSNQPQHF.